These T cell receptor beta chains were read from a single sample in a study of cytomegalovirus exposure and HLA in healthy donors. Only in-frame clones appear in the TCRdb table, and some are missing; sequencing was by immunoSEQ multiplex PCR. Found here are some 110,000 clones, roughly 73% of them singletons; the top ten hold 4.5% to 5%. Sequenced: PBMCs. The receptors come from a man aged 60 to 75 in good health and CMV-seropositive. Both conserved end residues are part of each CDR3. The D gene is left open where the match is weak. Where a row states a size, it is once, few, many or the class of an expanded clone; other rows omit it.

TRBD1	TRBV5-1	TRBJ2-3	NA	TGCGCCAGCAGCCCGGGGACAGGGAGAGATACGCAGTATTTT	CASSPGTGRDTQYF
NA	TRBV28	TRBJ2-7	NA	TGTGCCAGCAGTTTATCCACTAGCCTCTACGAGCAGTACTTC	CASSLSTSLYEQYF
TRBD2	TRBV18	TRBJ2-5	NA	TGTGCCAGCTCCCCGACTAGCAGAGAGACCCAGTACTTC	CASSPTSRETQYF
TRBD1	TRBV28	TRBJ2-5	NA	TGTGCCAGCAGTAGGACAGGGGGCTGGGAGACCCAGTACTTC	CASSRTGGWETQYF
TRBD1	TRBV29-1	TRBJ1-1	NA	TGCAGCGTGGGGACAGGGGGGATTGAAGCTTTCTTT	CSVGTGGIEAFF
TRBD1	TRBV5-1	TRBJ1-6	NA	TGCGCCAGCAGCAAGGGACAGGGAATTAGTTCACCCCTCCACTTT	CASSKGQGISSPLHF
NA	TRBV6-6	TRBJ1-5	NA	TGTGCCAGCAGTGGCAGGGATAAGCCCCAGCATTTT	CASSGRDKPQHF
NA	TRBV5-1	TRBJ2-5	NA	TGCGCCAGCAGCTTGCAGCCAGGCCAAGAGACCCAGTACTTC	CASSLQPGQETQYF
TRBD1	TRBV9	TRBJ2-5	NA	TGTGCCAGCAGCCCAGGACAGGGGGCCTTAGAGACCCAGTACTTC	CASSPGQGALETQYF
TRBD1	TRBV27	TRBJ1-5	NA	TGTGCCAGCAGTTTCCAGGGGGACCAGCCCCAGCATTTT	CASSFQGDQPQHF
NA	TRBV27	TRBJ1-1	few	TGTGCCCGGAACGGGGGGCACGAAGCTTTCTTT	CARNGGHEAFF
TRBD2	TRBV2	TRBJ2-3	NA	TGTGCCAATCTTTCGGGACTAGCGTTAACAGATACGCAGTATTTT	CANLSGLALTDTQYF
NA	TRBV29-1	TRBJ1-3	NA	TGCAGCGTTCACTCTGGAAACACCATATATTTT	CSVHSGNTIYF
NA	TRBV21-1	TRBJ1-5	NA	TGTGCCAGCAGCAAAAGGTTGATTGGGGCAGGATATCAGCCCCAGCATTTT	CASSKRLIGAGYQPQHF
NA	TRBV6-1	TRBJ1-1	NA	TGTGCCAGCAGTGATAATACAGGGCTGAACACTGAAGCTTTCTTT	CASSDNTGLNTEAFF
NA	TRBV6-5	TRBJ1-2	NA	TGTGCCAGCAGTTACCTCAGGGATGGCTACACCTTC	CASSYLRDGYTF
NA	TRBV21-1	TRBJ2-7	NA	TGTGCCAGCAGCACTAGCGGGGGGCGGTCCTACGAGCAGTACTTC	CASSTSGGRSYEQYF
NA	TRBV4-1	TRBJ1-2	NA	TGCGCCAGCAGCCAAGGGGGGGATAACTATGGCTACACCTTC	CASSQGGDNYGYTF
TRBD1	TRBV9	TRBJ1-3	once	TGTGCCAGCAGCCGGACAGGCCTGAGCTCTGGAAACACCATATATTTT	CASSRTGLSSGNTIYF
NA	TRBV29-1	TRBJ1-2	NA	TGCAGCGGTGCAACTACCCTTGGGAGGGGCTACACCTTC	CSGATTLGRGYTF
NA	TRBV18	TRBJ1-1	NA	TGTGCCAGCTCAGACAGCGTTAGCACTGAAGCTTTCTTT	CASSDSVSTEAFF
TRBD1	TRBV13	TRBJ1-2	NA	TGTGCCAGCAGCTTAGGCCAGGGACAGGCCGGGGGCTACACCTTC	CASSLGQGQAGGYTF
NA	TRBV11-2	TRBJ1-2	NA	TGTGCCAGCAGCCCCAGTTATGGCTACACCTTC	CASSPSYGYTF